This is a list of T cell receptor beta chains from one sample in a study of cytomegalovirus exposure and HLA in healthy donors. Sequenced by immunoSEQ multiplex PCR; TCRdb stores in-frame clones only, minus some. The sample has just over 85,000 clones, roughly 80% seen once; the top ten hold about 3%. The sequencing sample was made of PBMCs. Every receptor here comes from a man aged 35 to 55 in good health and CMV-seronegative. Both conserved end residues are part of each CDR3. The D gene is left open where the match is weak. Rows give clone size only sometimes, using once, few, many, or a class for an expanded clone.

j_gene	v_gene	abundance	d_gene	CDR3nt	CDR3aa
TRBJ2-1	TRBV6-4	.	TRBD2	TGTGCCAGCAGTGACTCCGATAGCGGGTTCTACAATGAGCAGTTCTTC	CASSDSDSGFYNEQFF
TRBJ2-4	TRBV7-3	.	.	TGTGCCAGCAGCCCCAACCCGGTGGGACTTAACAAAAACATTCAGTACTTC	CASSPNPVGLNKNIQYF
TRBJ2-7	TRBV7-9	.	TRBD2	TGTGCCAGCAGCTTCTCCACCGGGACTAGCGGGGGAAGATTGGACTTC	CASSFSTGTSGGRLDF
TRBJ2-1	TRBV27	.	.	TGTGCCAGCAGTTTTCGGACAAGCACGGAGTTCTTC	CASSFRTSTEFF
TRBJ2-1	TRBV25-1	few	.	TGTGCCAGCAGTGAATTAGGAGGGGATTACAATGAGCAGTTCTTC	CASSELGGDYNEQFF
TRBJ1-5	TRBV6-6	.	.	TGTGCCAGCAGTCGTGTTGGCAATCAGCCCCAGCATTTT	CASSRVGNQPQHF
TRBJ2-3	TRBV9	few	.	TGTGCCAGCAGCCCCTTGGTAGGGGGTCCAGATACGCAGTATTTT	CASSPLVGGPDTQYF
TRBJ1-2	TRBV27	.	TRBD1	TGTGCCAGCAGGGGGCGATGGGGACAGACTAACTATGGCTACACCTTC	CASRGRWGQTNYGYTF
TRBJ1-1	TRBV5-4	.	TRBD1	TGTGCCAGCAGCCTCCAACAGGGGGGTCTCGCTGAAGCTTTCTTT	CASSLQQGGLAEAFF
TRBJ1-2	TRBV19	.	.	TGTGCCAGTAGTATTCGGGATGGCTACACCTTC	CASSIRDGYTF
TRBJ2-2	TRBV27	.	.	TGTGCCAGCAGTCCCCCCCTAGGGGGGGGGCTCACCGGGGAGCTGTTTTTT	CASSPPLGGGLTGELFF
TRBJ1-1	TRBV29-1	few	.	TGCAGCGTTTCAAGGTCGGGGGAAGCTTTCTTT	CSVSRSGEAFF
TRBJ2-1	TRBV7-3	.	.	TGTGCCAGCAGCTTACTCCCAACCCCTAGAGAGGGAAACAATGAGCAGTTCTTC	CASSLLPTPREGNNEQFF
TRBJ2-5	TRBV7-8	.	TRBD1	TGTGCCAGCAGCCCTAAAAGACAGGGAGCGCAAGAGACCCAGTACTTC	CASSPKRQGAQETQYF
TRBJ1-2	TRBV7-9	.	TRBD1	TGTGCCAGCAGCTTAGGGGACAGGGATGGCTACACCTTC	CASSLGDRDGYTF
TRBJ1-3	TRBV9	.	.	TGTGCCAGCAGCGTAGCCAGCTCTGGAAACACCATATATTTT	CASSVASSGNTIYF
TRBJ1-1	TRBV12-5	.	.	TGTGCTAGTGGTTTGGTACCTGTAGCAGGGGTGAACACTGAAGCTTTCTTT	CASGLVPVAGVNTEAFF
TRBJ2-2	TRBV7-2	.	TRBD1	TGTGCCAGCAGCCAGACAGGGGCGGCCGGGGAGCTGTTTTTT	CASSQTGAAGELFF
TRBJ1-1	TRBV5-1	.	TRBD1	TGCGCCAGCAGCTTCTTCCAGGGGGGTAGCACTGAAGCTTTCTTT	CASSFFQGGSTEAFF
TRBJ2-7	TRBV6-5	once	.	TGTGCCAGCAGTTCCACAGGGACCTCTTACGAGCAGTACTTC	CASSSTGTSYEQYF
TRBJ2-7	TRBV6-5	.	.	TGTGCCAGCAGTTCTGAGTACTTC	CASSSEYF
TRBJ2-7	TRBV28	.	.	TGTGCCAGCAGCTTACCCCCGGGTTTGACGGGGACCTACGAGCAGTACTTC	CASSLPPGLTGTYEQYF
TRBJ2-5	TRBV15	.	.	TGTGCCACCAGCAGCCTCGTGGAGACCCAGTACTTC	CATSSLVETQYF
TRBJ1-2	TRBV9	.	.	TGTGCCAGCAGCGTAGACCCAGCTAACTATGGCTACACCTTC	CASSVDPANYGYTF
TRBJ1-6	TRBV7-3	.	TRBD1	TGTGCCAGCAGCTTAAAGGGGACAGGGGAGTCACCCCTCCACTTT	CASSLKGTGESPLHF
TRBJ1-1	TRBV19	once	TRBD1	TGTGCCAGTATCCTCCGGGACAGGGCATCGAACACTGAAGCTTTCTTT	CASILRDRASNTEAFF
TRBJ1-6	TRBV10-3	.	TRBD1	TGTGCCATCAGAGGACAGGGGGCTTCACCCCTCCACTTT	CAIRGQGASPLHF
TRBJ1-1	TRBV11-3	.	TRBD1	TGTGCCAGCAGCACAAGACAGGGACTGAACACTGAAGCTTTCTTT	CASSTRQGLNTEAFF
TRBJ1-2	TRBV4-1	.	TRBD1	TGCGCCAGCAGCCAAGCCCTAACACAGGGGGCGGTCTATGGCTACACCTTC	CASSQALTQGAVYGYTF
TRBJ1-5	TRBV30	.	.	TGTGCCTGGAGTCGGGTGGGTTTAAGCAATCAGCCCCAGCATTTT	CAWSRVGLSNQPQHF
TRBJ2-3	TRBV18	.	TRBD1	TGTGCCAGCTTTACAGGGGTAGGAAATACGCAGTATTTT	CASFTGVGNTQYF
TRBJ2-1	TRBV5-1	.	.	TGCGCCAGCAGCTTGGAACGGGGGAATGAGCAGTTCTTC	CASSLERGNEQFF
TRBJ2-1	TRBV6-5	.	.	TGTGCCAGCAGTTACTCGGATAGCTTTAACGAGCAGTTCTTC	CASSYSDSFNEQFF
TRBJ2-7	TRBV20-1	.	.	TGCAGTGCTAGCCCGGAGTACGAGCAGTACTTC	CSASPEYEQYF
TRBJ1-1	TRBV5-6	.	.	TGTGCCAGCAGCTGGGACACGGGTGGTTACACTGAAGCTTTCTTT	CASSWDTGGYTEAFF
TRBJ1-3	TRBV5-4	.	TRBD1	TGTGCCAGCAGCCTAGGACAGGGGGCTGGAAACACCATATATTTT	CASSLGQGAGNTIYF
TRBJ2-7	TRBV11-2	.	TRBD1	TGTGCCAGCAGTTTTGCCTCCGGGACAGCCTACGAGCAGTACTTC	CASSFASGTAYEQYF
TRBJ2-3	TRBV2	.	TRBD2	TGTGCCAGCAGTGTTGGTGGACTAGCGGGGGACGTAGAATATTTT	CASSVGGLAGDVEYF
TRBJ1-1	TRBV5-6	.	.	TGTGCCAGCAGCTTGGGGTCTTCGGGTACTGAAGCTTTCTTT	CASSLGSSGTEAFF
TRBJ2-5	TRBV27	.	TRBD2	TGTGCCAGCAGGCTAGCGGGGGGGCGGGAGACCCAGTACTTC	CASRLAGGRETQYF